The 29 T cell receptor beta chains below were found in one sample sequenced in a study of T cells in localized non-small cell lung cancer. Repertoires were generated with immunoSEQ multiplex PCR, while TCRdb's copy carries only in-frame clones and drops some. The sample consists of tens of thousands of clones, approximately 86% of them appearing once. The sequencing used peripheral blood, collected before any cancer treatment. These receptors all come from a man aged 18 to 49 with stage I lung adenocarcinoma.

This sequence joins TRBV4-2 and TRBJ1-3; no clear D gene. V was pared by 7 bases and J by 3 bases, with 10 bases between. The CDR3 runs to 13 residues. Germline CDR1 is LGHNA and CDR2 is YNFKEQ. CDR3 DNA: TGTGCCAGCACCCCGAGTGATGGAAACACCATATATTTT. Its translation is CASTPSDGNTIYF.

This sequence joins TRBV28 and TRBJ2-7; tentatively, D is TRBD1 (6 bases). The V and J ends lost 3 bases and 4 bases respectively, with 19 bases between them. The CDR3 has 16 amino acids. Germline CDR1 reads MDHEN; CDR2 reads SYDVKM. CDR3 DNA sequence: TGTGCCAGCAGTTTGGGGGCGACTGCCCAGGGGTACGAGCAGTACTTC. Translating gives CASSLGATAQGYEQYF.

This rearrangement joins TRBV7-2 to TRBJ2-7, with no clear D. The CDR3 has 13 residues. V was shortened by 5 bases and J by 9 bases, with 17 bases between the two germline ends. The germline V gene has CDR1 SGHTA and CDR2 FQGNSA. CDR3 amino acids: CASSQSSGLGQYF. The CDR3 nucleotides are TGTGCCAGCAGCCAATCTTCGGGCCTCGGGCAGTACTTC.

This chain connects TRBV27 to TRBJ2-3, with D possibly being TRBD2 (6 bases). Trimming took off 2 bases at V and 4 bases at J, with 25 bases between the two ends. This CDR3 is 19 amino acids long. CDR1 is MNHEY and CDR2 is SMNVEV in the germline V gene (reference sequence). CDR3 region: CASSLVDYLRPDVPDTQYF. As DNA, the CDR3 is TGTGCCAGCAGTTTAGTGGACTACCTCAGACCTGACGTCCCAGATACGCAGTATTTT.

The rearrangement uses TRBV6-6 and TRBJ1-5; 7 bases are shared with TRBD1. CDR1 is MNHNY, CDR2 SVGAGI, per germline (reference sequence). This CDR3 has 15 amino acids. Losses at the gene ends were 2 bases for V and 7 bases for J; bases not matched to a gene: 8. The CDR3 DNA sequence: TGTGCCAGCAGTTACGGGGACAGCCCGTCCCAGCCCCAGCATTTT. This codes for CASSYGDSPSQPQHF.

V is TRBV5-1 and J is TRBJ2-3; the D call may be TRBD1 or TRBD2 (5 bases each). The CDR3 length is 17 residues. V was clipped by 0 bases and J by 0 bases, with 14 bases between them. The germline V gene has CDR1 SGHRS and CDR2 YFSETQ. The CDR3 sequence is CASSLAGTKSSTDTQYF. The CDR3 DNA reads as TGCGCCAGCAGCTTGGCTGGGACGAAATCTAGCACAGATACGCAGTATTTT.

The chain couples TRBV7-9 to TRBJ1-2; 7 nucleotides line up with TRBD1. The CDR3 contains 13 residues. Looked up from germline, CDR1 is SEHNR and CDR2 is FQNEAQ (reference sequence). V trimming: 3 bases; J trimming: 5 bases; junction bases outside the gene matches: 3. CDR3 nucleotides: TGTGCCAGCAGCTTTGGGACAGAATATGGCTACACCTTC. Translation: CASSFGTEYGYTF.

V gene TRBV4-3 combines with J gene TRBJ1-1; TRBD1 might be the D (5 bases). The CDR3 is made up of 17 amino acids. V was cut by 0 bases and J by 5 bases, with 19 bases left in between. The germline CDR1 and CDR2 sequences are LGHNA and YSLEER. The CDR3 region has the DNA TGCGCCAGCAGCCAAGACTCGGAGGGGCCCCAGACAACTGAAGCTTTCTTT. It is translated as CASSQDSEGPQTTEAFF.

This clone was counted a few times. The chain has TRBV7-7 and TRBJ2-5, with 7 bases matching TRBD1. Losses at the gene ends were 5 bases for V and 7 bases for J; bases not matched to a gene: 13. CDR3 length equals 15 residues. The germline V gene has CDR1 SSHAT and CDR2 FNYEAQ (reference sequence). The CDR3 DNA is TGTGCCAGCAGCCCCGAAGGGGGCAGTGGGGGGACCCAGTACTTC. It codes for CASSPEGGSGGTQYF.

A single count supports this clone. This chain links TRBV5-5 with TRBJ1-4, with no clear D. There are 15 residues in the CDR3. Germline V lookup: CDR1 SGHKS, CDR2 YYEKEE (reference sequence). Between the trimmed V and J ends, which lost 4 bases and 0 bases, there was a span of 10 bases. The CDR3 sequence is CASSPSHATNEKLFF. The CDR3 DNA sequence: TGTGCCAGCAGCCCGAGCCATGCAACTAATGAAAAACTGTTTTTT.

The chain has TRBV7-2 and TRBJ1-2; D uncertain. Between the trimmed V and J ends, which lost 0 bases and 8 bases, there was a span of 19 bases. CDR1 and CDR2 from the germline V gene are SGHTA and FQGNSA. The CDR3 contains 16 residues. CDR3 in amino acids: CASSLAGRMEGNGYTF. CDR3 in DNA: TGTGCCAGCAGCTTAGCGGGAAGGATGGAGGGTAACGGCTACACCTTC.

The chain has TRBV7-2 and TRBJ2-2; D remains unclear. This CDR3 has 13 residues. The germline V gene encodes CDR1 SGHTA and CDR2 FQGNSA. The V and J ends lost 5 bases and 4 bases respectively, with 8 bases between them. The DNA for the CDR3 is TGTGCCAGCAGCCCCGACGGCACCGGGGAGCTGTTTTTT. It specifies CASSPDGTGELFF.

This chain uses TRBV19 with TRBJ1-6; 8 bases align to TRBD1. CDR1 and CDR2 (germline): LNHDA, SQIVND (reference sequence). V was clipped by 5 bases and J by 6 bases; unmatched bases: 9. CDR3 length equals 16 residues. The CDR3 DNA is TGTGCCAGTAGTCTCCATGCCGGGACAGGTAATTCACCCCTCCACTTT. This gives the protein CASSLHAGTGNSPLHF.

This chain joins TRBV5-4 and TRBJ1-3; no clear D gene. This CDR3 has 14 residues. Trimming pared 5 bases from V and 2 bases from J, leaving 11 bases between. Germline CDR1 SGHNT, CDR2 YYREEE (reference sequence). CDR3 coding DNA: TGTGCCAGCAGTTCGGGATCGACTGGAAACACCATATATTTT. Translating it yields CASSSGSTGNTIYF.

This clone showed up just once. The chain couples TRBV2 to TRBJ2-2; D gene ambiguous. Germline V lookup: CDR1 SNHLY, CDR2 FYNNEI. The CDR3 consists of 13 residues. The V end was cut by 5 bases, the J end by 4 bases, with 8 bases between. The CDR3 is CASSWTLTGELFF. CDR3 sequence (DNA): TGTGCCAGCAGTTGGACCCTCACCGGGGAGCTGTTTTTT.

This clone is a singleton in its sample. The V call is TRBV28, the J call TRBJ1-2; D remains ambiguous. This CDR3 is 11 amino acids long. V was pared by 10 bases and J by 6 bases, with 12 bases between. CDR1 and CDR2 from the germline V gene are MDHEN and SYDVKM. The CDR3 sequence: CATRRAHGYTF. The CDR3 DNA reads TGTGCCACTCGAAGAGCTCATGGCTACACCTTC.

The chain joins TRBV7-2 to TRBJ1-6, with D unclear. V was trimmed by 2 bases and J by 8 bases, leaving 19 bases between them. Germline values: CDR1 SGHTA, CDR2 FQGNSA. The CDR3 length is 17 residues. The CDR3 spells CASSLFVAASVYSPLHF. CDR3 coding DNA: TGTGCCAGCAGCTTATTTGTCGCAGCTTCTGTTTATTCACCCCTCCACTTT.

J is TRBJ1-6 and V is TRBV30; 9 nucleotides align to TRBD1. V lost 8 bases, J lost 11 bases, and 10 bases stayed unmatched. The germline gives CDR1 GTSNPN, CDR2 SVGIG (reference sequence). The CDR3 has 13 residues. The CDR3 sequence: CARTQGARTPLHF. For the CDR3, the DNA is TGTGCCAGAACACAGGGGGCTCGAACACCCCTCCACTTT.

V usage is TRBV29-1 and J usage is TRBJ1-2; possible D gene TRBD1, 5 bases. The CDR3 sequence is 13 residues long. Trimming shortened V by 7 bases and J by 4 bases, and 16 bases separated the two germline ends. Germline assignment: CDR1 SQVTM and CDR2 ANQGSEA. The chain's CDR3 is CSASRLDSYGYTF. As DNA, the CDR3 is TGCAGCGCCTCCCGGCTAGACAGCTATGGCTACACCTTC.

This rearrangement joins TRBV2 to TRBJ2-1; D is perhaps TRBD1 (6 bases). Germline CDR1 is SNHLY and CDR2 is FYNNEI. The CDR3 sequence is 15 residues long. With 4 bases removed from V and 0 bases from J, the gap between germline ends came to 10 bases. In nucleotides, the CDR3 is TGTGCCAGCAGTGGGACAGCTCACTCCTACAATGAGCAGTTCTTC. Translating it yields CASSGTAHSYNEQFF.

The rearrangement joins TRBV19 to TRBJ2-7; TRBD1 is a possible D gene (6 bases). Trimming took 5 bases from V and 5 from J, leaving 16 bases between them. Germline loops: CDR1 LNHDA, CDR2 SQIVND (reference sequence). CDR3 size: 14 residues. The CDR3 nucleotides are TGTGCCAGTAGTGACGGGACAAATAGCCACGAGCAGTACTTC. Amino acid sequence: CASSDGTNSHEQYF.

This chain connects TRBV18 to TRBJ1-3; D gene uncertain. Trimming shortened V by 2 bases and J by 4 bases, and 21 bases separated the two germline ends. The germline V gene has CDR1 KGHSH and CDR2 LQKENI. The CDR3 totals 18 residues. The CDR3 here is CASSPTLPGVGSGNTIYF. The CDR3 DNA reads TGTGCCAGCTCACCAACGCTTCCGGGAGTCGGATCAGGAAACACCATATATTTT.

V and J are TRBV7-8 and TRBJ1-1; possible D gene TRBD1, 6 bases. Trimming shortened V by 3 bases and J by 4 bases, and 9 bases separated the two germline ends. CDR1 and CDR2 (germline): SGHVS, FQNEAQ. The CDR3 is 13 residues long. CDR3 coding DNA: TGTGCCAGCAGCTTGGGGGCCGGCACTGAAGCTTTCTTT. Residues: CASSLGAGTEAFF.

The sample holds one count of this clone. The chain recombines TRBV6-1 with TRBJ1-5, with TRBD1 matching 9 bases. Germline-derived CDR1 and CDR2 are MNHNS and SASEGT. Unmatched junction bases numbered 2, after V lost 6 bases and J lost 2 bases. The CDR3 length is 14 residues. CDR3 coding DNA: TGTGCCAGCAGGGGACAGGGAGGCAATCAGCCCCAGCATTTT. This translates into CASRGQGGNQPQHF.

DNA for the CDR3: TGTGCCAGCAGCTTAGAATCACACAGGCGGAACACTGAAGCTTTCTTT. It yields the protein CASSLESHRRNTEAFF. The chain carries TRBV7-8 and TRBJ1-1; possible D gene TRBD1, 5 bases. This CDR3 is 16 amino acids long. V was cut by 1 base and J by 1 base, with 13 bases left in between. Germline V gives CDR1 SGHVS, CDR2 FQNEAQ.

The gene calls are TRBV2 and TRBJ2-7; tentative D call: TRBD2 (5 bases). The CDR3 extends over 14 amino acids. The V end lost 5 bases, the J end lost 5 bases, and 16 bases lay between the germline ends. The V gene's germline CDR1 is SNHLY and CDR2 FYNNEI. The CDR3 here is CASSTVEVFNEQYF. The DNA for the CDR3 is TGTGCCAGCAGTACAGTGGAGGTCTTTAACGAGCAGTACTTC.

The rearrangement uses TRBV7-3 and TRBJ1-4; possibly TRBD1 for D (6 bases). Germline loops: CDR1 SGHTA, CDR2 FQGTGA. Trimming cost V 5 bases and J 0 bases, with 10 bases left between them. CDR3 length: 15 residues. DNA for the CDR3: TGTGCCAGCAGCCTTAACAGGGCAACTAATGAAAAACTGTTTTTT. It translates to CASSLNRATNEKLFF.

This chain links TRBV6-1 with TRBJ1-5; D perhaps matches TRBD1 (5 bases). The CDR3 runs 13 residues. The V end was cut by 8 bases, the J end by 2 bases, with 10 bases between. Germline V gene data show CDR1 as MNHNS and CDR2 as SASEGT. The CDR3: CASEVGGNQPQHF. As DNA, the CDR3 is TGTGCCAGCGAGGTGGGGGGCAATCAGCCCCAGCATTTT.

V gene TRBV4-3 combines with J gene TRBJ1-2; D is undetermined. V lost 7 bases and J lost 2, with 17 bases in between. Germline V gene sequence: CDR1 LGHNA, CDR2 YSLEER. The CDR3 length is 15 residues. The DNA for the CDR3 is TGCGCCAGCAAACGAGGGATGGCAGTCAACTATGGCTACACCTTC. It is translated as CASKRGMAVNYGYTF.